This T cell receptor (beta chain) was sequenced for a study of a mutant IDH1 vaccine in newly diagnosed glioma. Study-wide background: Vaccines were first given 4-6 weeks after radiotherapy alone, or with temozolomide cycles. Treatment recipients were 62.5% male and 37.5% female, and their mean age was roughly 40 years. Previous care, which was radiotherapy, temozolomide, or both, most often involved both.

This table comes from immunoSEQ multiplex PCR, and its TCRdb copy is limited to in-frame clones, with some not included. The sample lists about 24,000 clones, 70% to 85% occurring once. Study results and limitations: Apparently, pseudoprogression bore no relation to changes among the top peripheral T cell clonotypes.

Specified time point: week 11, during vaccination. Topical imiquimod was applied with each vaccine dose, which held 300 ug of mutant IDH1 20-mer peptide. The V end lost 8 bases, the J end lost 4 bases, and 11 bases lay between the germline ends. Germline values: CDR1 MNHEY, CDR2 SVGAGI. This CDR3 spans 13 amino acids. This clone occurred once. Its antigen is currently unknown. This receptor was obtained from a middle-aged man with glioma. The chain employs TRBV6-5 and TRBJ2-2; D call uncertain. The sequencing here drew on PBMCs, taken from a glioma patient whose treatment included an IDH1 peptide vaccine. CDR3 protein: CASSAVGTGELFF. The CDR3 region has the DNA TGTGCCAGCTCCGCAGTGGGCACCGGGGAGCTGTTTTTT.